This TCR beta chain was captured by sequencing in a study of early T cells in non-severe SARS-CoV-2 infection. Study overall: Chains stayed unpaired after sequencing of bulk RNA from unsorted whole blood.

Study-wide results and caveats: The matching step, a VDJdb search, favored anti-spike CD8 responses and missed private and CD4 specificities.

This clonotype has at least ten counts. Its target is unknown. Individual cDNA molecules were tagged with unique molecular identifiers, the study reported. TCRdb itself ran the 5' RACE reads through MiXCR, one entry per CDR3 protein. Found here are approximately 70,000 distinct CDR3 sequences, approximately 9.1% of them singletons; the top ten hold less than 20%. This TCR came from an adult who was a healthcare worker with PCR-confirmed SARS-CoV-2 infection or an uninfected control (not recorded which). Sample: whole blood, taken at baseline.

The CDR3: CASSQDYPGNSYEQYF. CDR3 nucleotide sequence: TGTGCCAGCAGCCAAGACTATCCGGGAAACTCCTACGAGCAGTACTTC. This chain connects TRBV4-2 to TRBJ2-7; possible D gene TRBD2, 5 bases. This CDR3 contains 16 residues. Trimming pared 0 bases from V and 0 bases from J, leaving 12 bases between. Germline V gene lookup returns CDR1 LGHNA and CDR2 YNFKEQ.